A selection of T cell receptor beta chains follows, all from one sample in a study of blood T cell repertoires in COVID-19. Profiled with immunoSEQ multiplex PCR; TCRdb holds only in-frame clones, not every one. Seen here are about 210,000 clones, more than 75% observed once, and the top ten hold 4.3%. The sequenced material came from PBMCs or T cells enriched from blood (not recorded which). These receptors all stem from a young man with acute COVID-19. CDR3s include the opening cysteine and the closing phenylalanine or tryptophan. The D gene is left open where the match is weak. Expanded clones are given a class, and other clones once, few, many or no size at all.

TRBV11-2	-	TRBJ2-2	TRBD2	TGTGCCAGCAGCCTTAGCGGGGGCTCGAACACCGGGGAGCTGTTTTTT	CASSLSGGSNTGELFF
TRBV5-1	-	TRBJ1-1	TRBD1	TGCGCCAGCGGACAGGGGCCGCGGGGCACTGAAGCTTTCTTT	CASGQGPRGTEAFF
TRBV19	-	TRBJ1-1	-	TGTGCCAGTAGTATGGGAGGCACTGAAGCTTTCTTT	CASSMGGTEAFF
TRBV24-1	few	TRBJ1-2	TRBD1	TGTGCCACCAGTGACCCCGGACAGGGTGGCGGCTACACCTTC	CATSDPGQGGGYTF
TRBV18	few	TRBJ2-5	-	TGTGCCAGCTCACCACCGAACGGAAGAGGGCAGGAGACCCAGTACTTC	CASSPPNGRGQETQYF
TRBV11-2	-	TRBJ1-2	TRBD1	TGTGCCAGCAGCTTGAGGACAGGGGCATATGGCTACACCTTC	CASSLRTGAYGYTF
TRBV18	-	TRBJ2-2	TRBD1	TGTGCCAGCTCACTAAAGGGACAGGGGGCGAACACCGGGGAGCTGTTTTTT	CASSLKGQGANTGELFF
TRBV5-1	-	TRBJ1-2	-	TGCGCCAGCAGCTTGGAAGGCCAGGGTGTCTATGGCTACACCTTC	CASSLEGQGVYGYTF
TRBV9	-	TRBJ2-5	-	TGTGCCAGCAGCGTAAATCAGGGCGGGGTAGAGACCCAGTACTTC	CASSVNQGGVETQYF
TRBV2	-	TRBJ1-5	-	TGTGCCAGCACCAGACGGAGTGACAATCAGCCCCAGCATTTT	CASTRRSDNQPQHF
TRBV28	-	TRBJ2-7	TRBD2	TGTGCCAGCAGTTTATTTCGCGGCGGGGGGGCCGACTACGAGCAGTACTTC	CASSLFRGGGADYEQYF
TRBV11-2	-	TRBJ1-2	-	TGTGCCAGCAGCTTAGGTAGGGGCTATGGCTACACCTTC	CASSLGRGYGYTF
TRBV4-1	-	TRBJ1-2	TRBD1	TGCGCCAGCAGCCAAGATCTTCAGGGACAGAACTATGGCTACACCTTC	CASSQDLQGQNYGYTF
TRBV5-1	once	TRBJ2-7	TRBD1	TGCGCCAGCAGGCACGGGACAGGGGCGGACGAGCAGTACTTC	CASRHGTGADEQYF
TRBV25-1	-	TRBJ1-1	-	TGTGCCAGCAGTGACAGGGGCAATCAGAACACTGAAGCTTTCTTT	CASSDRGNQNTEAFF
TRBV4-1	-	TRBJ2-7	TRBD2	TGCGCCAGCAGCCAAGGTTGGCGGGGGGGTGACGAGCAGTACTTC	CASSQGWRGGDEQYF
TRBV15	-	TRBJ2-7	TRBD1	TGTGCCACCAGCAGATATGGACAGGGGGCTGGTGAGCAGTACTTC	CATSRYGQGAGEQYF
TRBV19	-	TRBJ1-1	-	TGTGCCAGTCACAGGAACACTGAAGCTTTCTTT	CASHRNTEAFF
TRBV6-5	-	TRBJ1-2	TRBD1	TGTGCCAGCAGTTTAGGACAGGGGGCGCACAACTATGGCTACACCTTC	CASSLGQGAHNYGYTF
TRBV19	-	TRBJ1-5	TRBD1	TGTGCCAGTAGTACCCCCCGACAGGGTAGCAATCAGCCCCAGCATTTT	CASSTPRQGSNQPQHF
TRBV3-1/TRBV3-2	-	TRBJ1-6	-	TGTGCCAGCAGCCAAGCCCCCAGGCAAACTTCACCCCTCCACTTT	CASSQAPRQTSPLHF
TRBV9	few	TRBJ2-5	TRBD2	TGTGCCAGCAGCGTAGTGGCTAGCGGGGGTCCGTCCCAGTACTTC	CASSVVASGGPSQYF
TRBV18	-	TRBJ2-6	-	TGTGCCAGCTCACCCGGGGGATCCTCTGGGGCCAACGTCCTGACTTTC	CASSPGGSSGANVLTF
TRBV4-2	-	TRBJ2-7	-	TGTGCCAGCAGCCAAGAAACTAGCCGGGAGCAGTACTTC	CASSQETSREQYF
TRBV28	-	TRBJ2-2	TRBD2	TGTGCCAGCAGTCCCGGGGGAGGGACCGGGGAGCTGTTTTTT	CASSPGGGTGELFF
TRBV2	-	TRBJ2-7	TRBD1	TGTGCCAGCAGTGCAGACAGGGATTCTTCCTACGAGCAGTACTTC	CASSADRDSSYEQYF
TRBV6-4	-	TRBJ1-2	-	TGTGCCAGCAGTGACTCGCCAGGGATGGGTGGCTACACCTTC	CASSDSPGMGGYTF
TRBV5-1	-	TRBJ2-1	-	TGCGCCAGCAGCCTTCGACAGAGTTACAATGAGCAGTTCTTC	CASSLRQSYNEQFF
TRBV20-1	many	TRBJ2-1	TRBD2	TGCAGTGCTAGTAAAGCGGGGGTACAGGATGAGCAGTTCTTC	CSASKAGVQDEQFF
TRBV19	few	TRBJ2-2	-	TGTGCCAGTAGTATGGGCGGGGGCAACACCGGGGAGCTGTTTTTT	CASSMGGGNTGELFF